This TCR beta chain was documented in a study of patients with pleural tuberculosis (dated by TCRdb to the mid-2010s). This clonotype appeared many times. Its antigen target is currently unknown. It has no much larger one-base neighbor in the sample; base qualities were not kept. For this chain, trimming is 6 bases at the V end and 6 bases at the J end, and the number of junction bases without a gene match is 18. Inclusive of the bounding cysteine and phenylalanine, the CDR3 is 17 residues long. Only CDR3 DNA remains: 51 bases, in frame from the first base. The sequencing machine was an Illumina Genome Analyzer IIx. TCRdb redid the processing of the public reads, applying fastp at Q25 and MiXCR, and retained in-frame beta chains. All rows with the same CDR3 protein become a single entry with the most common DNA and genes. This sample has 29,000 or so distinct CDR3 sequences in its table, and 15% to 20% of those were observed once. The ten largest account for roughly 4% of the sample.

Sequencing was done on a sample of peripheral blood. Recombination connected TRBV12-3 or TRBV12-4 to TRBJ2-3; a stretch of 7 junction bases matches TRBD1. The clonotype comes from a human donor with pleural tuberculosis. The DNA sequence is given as TGTGCCAGCAGGGCAGTCTTAGTAGGGGGCGGATCGGATACGCAGTATTTT. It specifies CASRAVLVGGGSDTQYF.